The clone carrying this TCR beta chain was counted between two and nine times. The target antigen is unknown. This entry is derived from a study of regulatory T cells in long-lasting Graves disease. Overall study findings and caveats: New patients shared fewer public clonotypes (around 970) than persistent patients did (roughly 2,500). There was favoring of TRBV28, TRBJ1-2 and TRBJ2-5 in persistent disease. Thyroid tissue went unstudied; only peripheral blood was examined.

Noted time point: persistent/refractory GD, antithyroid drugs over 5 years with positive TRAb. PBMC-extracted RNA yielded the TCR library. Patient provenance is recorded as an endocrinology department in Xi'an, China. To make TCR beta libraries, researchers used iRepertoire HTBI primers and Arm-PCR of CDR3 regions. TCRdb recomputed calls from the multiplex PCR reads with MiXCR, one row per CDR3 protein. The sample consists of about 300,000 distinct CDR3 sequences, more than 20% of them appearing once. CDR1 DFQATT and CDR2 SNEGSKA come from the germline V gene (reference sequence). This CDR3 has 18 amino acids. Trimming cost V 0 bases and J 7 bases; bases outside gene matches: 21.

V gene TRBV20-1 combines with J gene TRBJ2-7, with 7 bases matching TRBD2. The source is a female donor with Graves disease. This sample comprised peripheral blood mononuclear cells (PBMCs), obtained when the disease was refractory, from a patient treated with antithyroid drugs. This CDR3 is CSARDQGRASGRSNEQYF. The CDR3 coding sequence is TGCAGTGCTAGAGACCAGGGCCGGGCTAGCGGCCGTTCGAATGAGCAGTACTTC.